The 4 T cell receptor beta chains below were found in one sample sequenced in a study of a mutant IDH1 vaccine in newly diagnosed glioma. Their target antigens are unknown. Time point: week 5, during vaccination. One vaccine dose held 300 ug of mutant IDH1 20-mer peptide and came with topical imiquimod. Some clones are missing from TCRdb's copy, which holds only in-frame ones; the method was immunoSEQ multiplex PCR. The sample has approximately 35,000 clones, about three fifths seen once. Sample: PBMCs, taken from a glioma patient whose treatment included an IDH1 peptide vaccine. The source is a woman aged 18-29 years with glioma.

The sample holds a few counts of this clone. The rearrangement links TRBV29-1 to TRBJ2-7, with no clear D. CDR1 and CDR2 (germline): SQVTM, ANQGSEA. Between the trimmed V and J ends, which lost 3 bases and 2 bases, there was a span of 8 bases. This CDR3 has 12 amino acids. DNA of the CDR3: TGCAGCGTTGACATAGGGCCCTACGAGCAGTACTTC. This codes for CSVDIGPYEQYF.

This clone was seen a few times. The V call is TRBV27, the J call TRBJ2-7; 8 nucleotides align to TRBD1. The J segment lost 4 bases and the V segment lost 2 bases, leaving 7 bases of the junction unmatched. The germline V gene has CDR1 MNHEY and CDR2 SMNVEV (reference sequence). This CDR3 is 15 amino acids long. The chain's CDR3 is CASSLEAGGAYEQYF. Written as DNA, the CDR3 is TGTGCCAGCAGTTTAGAGGCAGGGGGCGCATACGAGCAGTACTTC.

The chain couples TRBV19 to TRBJ1-2, with 10 positions matching TRBD1. CDR1 LNHDA and CDR2 SQIVND come from the germline V gene (reference sequence). The V gene end was trimmed by 5 bases and the J gene end by 4 bases; junction bases not matched to a gene: 7. This CDR3 is built from 15 residues. CDR3 coding DNA: TGTGCCAGTAGTCCTTCGGACAGGGGGTTCTATGGCTACACCTTC. Its protein is CASSPSDRGFYGYTF.

The chain links TRBV6-1 to TRBJ2-2; perhaps TRBD2 as D (5 bases). Per the germline V gene, CDR1 is MNHNS and CDR2 is SASEGT. The CDR3 covers 15 residues. Between the trimmed V and J ends, which lost 6 bases and 2 bases, there was a span of 13 bases. In nucleotides, the CDR3 is TGTGCCAGCAGGTTCCTAGCAATCAACACCGGGGAGCTGTTTTTT. Its protein product is CASRFLAINTGELFF.